The 23 T cell receptor beta chains below were found in one sample sequenced in a study of blood T cell repertoires in COVID-19. Clones were sequenced by immunoSEQ multiplex PCR, and TCRdb holds only the in-frame ones, with some missing. Of roughly 250,000 clones listed, around 86% are singletons. The sequenced sample consisted of PBMCs or T cells enriched from blood (not recorded which). Receptors were obtained from a woman in her 40s with acute COVID-19.

The J gene is TRBJ2-3, the V gene TRBV5-4; TRBD2 agrees at 13 bases. Germline V gene data show CDR1 as SGHNT and CDR2 as YYREEE (reference sequence). The CDR3 is made up of 17 amino acids. With V trimmed by 4 bases and J by 1 base, 6 bases remained unmatched. The CDR3 loop reads CASSQGTSGIGTDTQYF. The CDR3 DNA sequence: TGTGCCAGCAGCCAGGGGACTAGCGGGATCGGCACAGATACGCAGTATTTT. Combining the CDR3 with reference TRBV5-4 and TRBJ2-3 gives the whole variable domain ETGVTQSPTHLIKTRGQQVTLRCSSQSGHNTVSWYQQALGQGPQFIFQYYREEENGRGNFPPRFSGLQFPNYSSELNVNALELDDSALYLCASSQGTSGIGTDTQYFGPGTRLTVL.

The chain uses TRBV5-5 and TRBJ2-5; D might be TRBD2 (6 bases). Germline CDR1 is SGHKS and CDR2 is YYEKEE (reference sequence). V lost 2 bases, J lost 5 bases, and 22 bases lay in between. The CDR3 is made up of 17 amino acids. CDR3 in amino acids: CASSLLGGAAEGETQYF. Written as DNA, the CDR3 is TGTGCCAGCAGCTTACTCGGGGGAGCGGCAGAGGGTGAGACCCAGTACTTC.

The V and J genes are TRBV19 and TRBJ1-1, with 9 positions matching TRBD1. The CDR3 is 16 amino acids. Germline CDR1 LNHDA, CDR2 SQIVND (reference sequence). The V segment lost 6 bases and the J segment 1 base; nucleotides outside the gene matches: 9. CDR3 region: CASRRVPGQGNTEAFF. The CDR3 coding sequence is TGTGCCAGTAGGCGGGTCCCGGGACAGGGGAACACTGAAGCTTTCTTT.

The V and J genes are TRBV4-1 and TRBJ1-4; D is perhaps TRBD1 (5 bases). The CDR3 runs to 17 residues. Trimming pared 0 bases from V and 4 bases from J, leaving 15 bases between. Germline V gene data show CDR1 as MGHRA and CDR2 as YSYEKL. The CDR3 nucleotides are TGCGCCAGCAGCCAAGATGGGGGGAAAGGGTTTAATGAAAAACTGTTTTTT. Translating gives CASSQDGGKGFNEKLFF.

This chain uses TRBV5-8 with TRBJ2-1; TRBD2 matches 10 bases. With V trimmed by 0 bases and J by 7 bases, 10 bases remained unmatched. CDR3 length equals 17 residues. In germline, CDR1 is SGHTS, CDR2 YDEGEE. The CDR3 sequence is CASSLVWASGSKNEQFF. The CDR3 region has the DNA TGTGCCAGCAGCTTGGTTTGGGCTAGCGGGAGTAAGAATGAGCAGTTCTTC.

The chain uses TRBV27 and TRBJ2-3; D is possibly TRBD2 (5 bases). Per germline, CDR1 MNHEY and CDR2 SMNVEV (reference sequence). Deletions cut 6 bases from V and 6 bases from J, with 16 bases between. The CDR3 contains 14 residues. Here the CDR3 DNA reads TGTGCCAGCAGCCGTACAGCGGTCTGGGATACGCAGTATTTT. Translation gives CASSRTAVWDTQYF.

The chain joins TRBV4-2 to TRBJ1-2; no definite D call. This CDR3 contains 14 residues. Looked up from germline, CDR1 is LGHNA and CDR2 is YNFKEQ. V gave up 4 bases and J gave up 2 bases, with 11 bases separating them. CDR3 amino acids: CASSLSVENYGYTF. CDR3 coding DNA: TGTGCCAGCAGCCTCTCCGTAGAGAACTATGGCTACACCTTC.

Written as DNA, the CDR3 is TGCGCCAGCAGCCCCCGACAGGGAGATGAGCCCCAGCATTTT. This codes for CASSPRQGDEPQHF. The chain links TRBV4-1 to TRBJ1-5; TRBD1 matches at 7 bases. Germline CDR1 reads MGHRA; CDR2 reads YSYEKL. V lost 4 bases, J lost 8 bases, and 8 bases stayed unmatched. The CDR3 has 14 residues.

V and J are TRBV2 and TRBJ2-7, with 13 bases identical to TRBD2. Germline CDR1 and CDR2: SNHLY and FYNNEI. V gave up 4 bases and J gave up 2 bases; unmatched junction bases: 5. The CDR3 loop spans 16 amino acids. The CDR3 bases are TGTGCCAGCAGTGTTGGGACTAGCGGGGATCCCTACGAGCAGTACTTC. Translated: CASSVGTSGDPYEQYF.

J is TRBJ2-7 and V is TRBV7-9, with D hard to call. Germline CDR1 is SEHNR and CDR2 is FQNEAQ (reference sequence). Deletions cut 2 bases from V and 5 bases from J, with 4 bases between. The CDR3 sequence is 11 residues long. CDR3 nucleotide sequence: TGTGCCAGCAGCTTACAGGACGAGCAGTACTTC. Translating gives CASSLQDEQYF.

Of note for this clone: The same CDR3 arises from other DNA sequences in this sample as well. The genes are TRBV6-5 and TRBJ2-7; 10 nucleotides agree with TRBD2. J was trimmed by 4 bases and V by 1 base; bases with no gene match: 1. Germline loops: CDR1 MNHEY, CDR2 SVGAGI. The CDR3 is 14 residues long. The CDR3 region is CASSYLAGGYEQYF. CDR3 DNA sequence: TGTGCCAGCAGTTACTTAGCGGGGGGTTACGAGCAGTACTTC.

The V call is TRBV10-1, the J call TRBJ1-6; D is unresolved. This CDR3 has 14 amino acids. The germline V and J ends were trimmed by 7 bases and 12 bases, with 19 bases remaining between them. Germline assignment: CDR1 WNHNN and CDR2 SYGVQD (reference sequence). Here the CDR3 DNA reads TGCGCCAGCACCGGTCAACCGGGGAGTGGACCCCTCCACTTT. Its protein is CASTGQPGSGPLHF.

This clone appeared a single time. The chain uses TRBV7-8 and TRBJ1-1; D ambiguous. The CDR3 contains 12 residues. Per germline, CDR1 SGHVS and CDR2 FQNEAQ. Trimming took off 4 bases at V and 6 bases at J, with 9 bases between the two ends. CDR3 DNA sequence: TGTGCCAGCAGCTCCCGTATAGCTGAAGCTTTCTTT. Translated, it gives CASSSRIAEAFF.

The chain couples TRBV5-4 to TRBJ2-7, with D possibly being TRBD1 (6 bases). The CDR3 length is 13 residues. Germline V lookup: CDR1 SGHNT, CDR2 YYREEE (reference sequence). V shed 10 bases and J shed 2 bases, with 16 bases lying between them. CDR3 amino acids: CAGRTEDTYEQYF. The CDR3, as DNA: TGTGCCGGACGGACAGAAGATACCTACGAGCAGTACTTC. The full variable domain, with the rest looked up from reference TRBV5-4 and TRBJ2-7, is ETGVTQSPTHLIKTRGQQVTLRCSSQSGHNTVSWYQQALGQGPQFIFQYYREEENGRGNFPPRFSGLQFPNYSSELNVNALELDDSALYLCAGRTEDTYEQYFGPGTRLTVT.

The chain uses TRBV11-3 and TRBJ1-2, with 9 bases identical to TRBD1. This CDR3 is built from 14 residues. With V trimmed by 5 bases and J by 6 bases, 7 bases remained unmatched. The germline CDR1 and CDR2 sequences are SGHNT and YENEEA. Here the CDR3 reads CASSIGQGTHGYTF. CDR3 sequence (DNA): TGTGCCAGCAGCATCGGACAGGGGACCCATGGCTACACCTTC. Full variable domain (remainder filled in from reference TRBV11-3 and TRBJ1-2): EAGVVQSPRYKIIEKKQPVAFWCNPISGHNTLYWYLQNLGQGPELLIRYENEEAVDDSQLPKDRFSAERLKGVDSTLKIQPAELGDSAVYLCASSIGQGTHGYTFGSGTRLTVV.

This chain connects TRBV11-2 to TRBJ2-1; TRBD2 is a possible D gene (5 bases). The CDR3 covers 14 residues. Germline V gives CDR1 SGHAT, CDR2 FQNNGV. V shed 0 bases and J shed 11 bases, with 14 bases lying between them. CDR3: CASSLDWRSQKQFF. The CDR3, as DNA: TGTGCCAGCAGCTTAGATTGGAGGAGTCAAAAGCAGTTCTTC.

The J gene is TRBJ2-1, the V gene TRBV27; TRBD2 matches at 7 bases. This CDR3 region has 14 residues. Germline loops: CDR1 MNHEY, CDR2 SMNVEV (reference sequence). The ends lost 5 bases at V and 7 bases at J; junction bases unmatched: 8. The CDR3 DNA follows: TGTGCCAGCAGTCCCCCACGGCGGGGGAATGAGCAGTTCTTC. This translates into CASSPPRRGNEQFF.

The chain has TRBV6-2 or TRBV6-3 and TRBJ1-1, with D possibly being TRBD1 (5 bases). This CDR3 has 16 amino acids. V was cut by 0 bases and J by 8 bases, with 19 bases left in between. Looked up from germline, CDR1 is MNHEY and CDR2 is SVGEGT. The CDR3 loop reads CASSYSSSDTRAEAFF. CDR3 coding DNA: TGTGCCAGCAGTTACTCGTCCTCGGACACACGAGCGGAAGCTTTCTTT.

CDR3 amino acids: CAWSPTGGNQPQHF. In DNA form, the CDR3 reads TGTGCCTGGAGTCCTACAGGAGGCAATCAGCCCCAGCATTTT. The chain links TRBV30 to TRBJ1-5; maybe TRBD1 (5 bases). CDR1 GTSNPN and CDR2 SVGIG come from the germline V gene (reference sequence). The CDR3 spans 14 residues. Trimming took off 2 bases at V and 2 bases at J, with 10 bases between the two ends.

This clone was picked up many times. V gene TRBV4-1 combines with J gene TRBJ2-5; tentative D call: TRBD1 (6 bases). The CDR3 loop spans 17 amino acids. V was shortened by 0 bases and J by 2 bases, with 16 bases between the two germline ends. Germline V gene data show CDR1 as MGHRA and CDR2 as YSYEKL. In DNA, the CDR3 is TGCGCCAGCAGCCAAGATCCAGCAGGGGCCCAGCAAGAGACCCAGTACTTC. Encoded protein: CASSQDPAGAQQETQYF.

This sequence joins TRBV24-1 and TRBJ1-4; possible D gene TRBD1, 5 bases. The CDR3 is made up of 15 amino acids. The germline gives CDR1 KGHDR, CDR2 SFDVKD. The V end lost 5 bases, the J end lost 0 bases, and 9 bases lay between the germline ends. CDR3 residues: CATSGGQATNEKLFF. CDR3 nucleotides: TGTGCCACCAGTGGCGGACAAGCAACTAATGAAAAACTGTTTTTT.

This clone was recorded a few times. The V gene is TRBV3-1 (or the pseudogene TRBV3-2), the J gene TRBJ1-2, with 8 bases fitting TRBD1. Germline-derived CDR1 and CDR2 are LGHDT and YNNKEL (reference sequence). The length of the CDR3 is 15 residues. V gave up 2 bases and J gave up 5 bases; unmatched junction bases: 7. In DNA, the CDR3 is TGTGCCAGCAGCCAATCTGGACAGGGTTTATATGGCTACACCTTC. This translates into CASSQSGQGLYGYTF.

The J gene is TRBJ1-1, the V gene TRBV19, with 7 positions matching TRBD1. Losses at the gene ends were 6 bases for V and 0 bases for J; bases not matched to a gene: 7. Germline-derived CDR1 and CDR2 are LNHDA and SQIVND (reference sequence). CDR3 length: 15 amino acids. The CDR3 DNA reads as TGTGCCAGTAGCTCACAGGGGAGTATGAACACTGAAGCTTTCTTT. It encodes CASSSQGSMNTEAFF.